This T cell receptor beta chain came from a study of cytomegalovirus exposure and HLA in healthy donors. Findings and caveats of the study: Later analysis found that TCR beta chains associated with HLA were more clonally expanded than other, equally common chains.

Germline V lookup: CDR1 KGHSH, CDR2 LQKENI. V was clipped by 2 bases and J by 4 bases, with 14 bases between them. There are 15 residues in the CDR3. Use of 60 Vbeta and 13 Jbeta primers characterized the PCR. Method: immunoSEQ multiplex PCR; TCRdb's copy keeps in-frame clones and lacks some. The sample shows about 200,000 clones, 79% of them seen only once. In regard to this clone: The target antigen is unknown.

The chain combines TRBV18 with TRBJ1-2, with no clear D. The sequencing sample was made of PBMCs. This receptor was identified in a girl aged 10-17 years in good health and CMV-seropositive. CDR3 region: CASSPGQLQGYGYTF. CDR3 bases: TGTGCCAGCTCACCAGGGCAGCTCCAAGGCTATGGCTACACCTTC.